This T cell receptor (beta chain) derives from a study of blood T cells in healthy people across ages. About 9.9 milliliters of peripheral blood were drawn from each donor. Isolating PBMCs gave at least 7 million of these cells per sample. Primers used in a second PCR of about 7 to 12 cycles were a sample-barcoded 5' primer and a J-beta primer mix. Each cDNA molecule was tagged by a template-switch adaptor with 12 random nucleotides. One entry per CDR3 protein results from TCRdb running MiXCR on the 5' RACE reads. Here the sample spans hundreds of thousands of distinct CDR3 sequences, under 65% being singletons. The sequenced material came from blood. The sequence derives from a woman over 75 in good health.

CDR3 DNA: TGTGCCAGCAGTAGACAAGGGGTTACCACTGAAGCTTTCTTT. Translation gives CASSRQGVTTEAFF. The genes are TRBV7-2 and TRBJ1-1, with D possibly matching TRBD1 (5 bases). Trimming removed 6 bases from V and 4 bases from J, with 15 bases in between. The CDR3 is 14 residues long. Germline V gene data show CDR1 as SGHTA and CDR2 as FQGNSA.